The sequence of this T cell receptor beta chain was determined in a study of T cell repertoires in cytomegalovirus infection (dated by TCRdb to between 2018 and 2021). Study-level background: Recently identified HLA-C-restricted CMV epitopes, whose presentation resists viral immunomodulation, were targeted by peptide stimulations together with well-studied HLA-B-restricted epitopes. Donor HLA type was relevant to the analysis, as public TCR beta signatures indicated carriage of CMV infection together with the matching HLA type. Study-wide conclusions, independent of this receptor: In both this cohort and an independent roughly 330-donor cohort, the cumulative frequency of public TCR beta family members distinguished carriers of CMV infection plus the relevant HLA type. The ex vivo response was dominated by HLA-C-restricted CMV-specific TCR beta clonotypes, which also provided the single most frequent clonotype in two of eight donors.

Sequenced on an Illumina HiSeq 1500. The public reads were quality trimmed at Q25 with fastp and then assembled into clones with MiXCR by TCRdb, keeping productive beta chains. Merged by CDR3 protein, the rows form single entries marked with the most common genes and DNA. The table for this sample lists approximately 590,000 distinct CDR3 sequences; roughly 42% of them were counted only once. Of the sample, 48% falls within the top ten clones. Concerning this clonotype itself: No cognate antigen has been identified for it. The sample holds no much larger clone one base away, and base qualities are not on file.

CDR1 SGHVS and CDR2 FNYEAQ are derived from the germline V gene. V lost 1 base and J lost 0 bases; the stretch between them is 13 bases long. From cysteine to phenylalanine, the CDR3 is 16 amino acids long. CDR3 DNA only is kept here, 48 bases in frame from base 1. The treatment or condition label for this specimen denotes: in vitro stimulation with specific CMV peptide epitopes to enrich CMV-specific T cells. This TCR derives from a human donor in good health (CMV status not recorded). Some clones in this sample may be carry-over from other donors' samples. Sequenced material: cultured PBMCs, taken from culture after CMV antigen stimulation. This receptor chain uses TRBV7-6 and TRBJ2-7, with the identity of the D gene unclear. The CDR3 region reads CASSLVPSEASYEQYF. The DNA is TGTGCCAGCAGCTTAGTTCCCAGCGAAGCCTCCTACGAGCAGTACTTC.